This T cell receptor beta chain was recorded in a study of blood T cell repertoires in COVID-19. Whole-study context: Sources were T cells, B-cell-depleted T cells, or PBMCs; the material itself was cDNA or gDNA.

The CDR3 is 16 amino acids. In the original analysis: By means of reference gene primer amplification, nucleated cell counts were estimated. TCRdb keeps only in-frame clones here, not all; method: immunoSEQ multiplex PCR. D and trimming come from the DNA, and the V and J calls and clone size come from that table. The sample lists more than 80,000 clones; approximately 80% were seen once. The receptor was isolated from a man aged 80 or over with COVID-19, enrolled during active disease. The V and J genes are TRBV21-1 and TRBJ1-6. TRBV21-1 is annotated as a pseudogene. The sample consisted of peripheral blood. This CDR3 is CASSKSRGSKDSPLHF. The CDR3 DNA reads as TGTGCCAGCAGCAAATCACGGGGGTCAAAGGATTCACCCCTCCACTTT.